The 32 T cell receptor beta chains below all came from one sample that was sequenced in a study of cytomegalovirus exposure and HLA in healthy donors. Using immunoSEQ multiplex PCR, the repertoire was profiled, and TCRdb retains in-frame clones only, with some absent. This sample has about 110,000 clones, with under 97% found just once. Sequencing was done on a sample of PBMCs. Every receptor here comes from a woman in her late teens or twenties in good health and CMV-seronegative.

The J gene is TRBJ2-5, the V gene TRBV4-1; D is unclear. The CDR3 spans 13 residues. V shed 0 bases and J shed 5 bases, with 7 bases lying between them. Germline loops: CDR1 MGHRA, CDR2 YSYEKL. The CDR3 bases are TGCGCCAGCAGCCAAGAAGCCCGGGAGACCCAGTACTTC. Its translation: CASSQEARETQYF.

Of note for this clone: At one end the junction does not follow the germline gene, possibly because of a read error. The chain carries TRBV27 and TRBJ2-5, with 10 bases fitting TRBD1. The J call may not be correct, given that the DNA end is closer to TRBJ2-7. The CDR3 sequence is 18 residues long. CDR1 is MNHEY, CDR2 SMNVEV, per germline (reference sequence). Here the CDR3 DNA reads TGTGCCAGCAGTTTTCTGGGGACAGGGGTAGCGGGCTCCCACGAGCAGTACTTC. As protein: CASSFLGTGVAGSHEQYF.

The chain combines TRBV28 with TRBJ2-7; 12 bases are shared with TRBD1. The length of the CDR3 is 13 residues. Trimming removed 11 bases from V and 8 bases from J; junction bases left unmatched: 10. Germline-derived CDR1 and CDR2 are MDHEN and SYDVKM. CDR3 in amino acids: CAVGGQGALQQYF. In DNA form, the CDR3 reads TGTGCCGTCGGGGGACAGGGGGCTCTCCAGCAGTACTTC.

The chain combines TRBV5-4 with TRBJ1-3; 8 nucleotides line up with TRBD1. CDR3 length: 17 amino acids. Germline V lookup: CDR1 SGHNT, CDR2 YYREEE (reference sequence). Trimming took 2 bases from V and 3 from J; bases not matched to a gene: 10. CDR3: CASSLQDRGLIGNTIYF. For the CDR3, the DNA is TGTGCCAGCAGCTTACAAGACAGGGGACTCATTGGAAACACCATATATTTT.

The chain joins TRBV10-3 to TRBJ2-1; 10 bases are shared with TRBD2. This CDR3 is 14 amino acids long. Germline V gene data show CDR1 as ENHRY and CDR2 as SYGVKD. The trim removed 9 bases at V and 9 bases at J, leaving 11 bases unmatched. The CDR3 protein is CAMAIAGGVAEQFF. The CDR3, as DNA: TGTGCCATGGCTATAGCGGGGGGTGTCGCTGAGCAGTTCTTC.

The chain uses TRBV7-8 and TRBJ2-1; 10 positions agree with TRBD2. V trimming: 6 bases; J trimming: 3 bases; junction bases outside the gene matches: 8. Germline-derived CDR1 and CDR2 are SGHVS and FQNEAQ. This CDR3 has 16 amino acids. Here the CDR3 reads CASSLKLAGFYNEQFF. CDR3 bases: TGTGCCAGCAGTCTAAAACTAGCGGGGTTCTACAATGAGCAGTTCTTC.

The chain recombines TRBV28 with TRBJ2-7; D may be TRBD2 (6 bases). Trimming removed 1 base at V and 0 bases at J, with 7 bases between. There are 14 residues in the CDR3. Per germline, CDR1 MDHEN and CDR2 SYDVKM. The CDR3 nucleotides are TGTGCCAGCAGTTTATACGGGGGCTCCTACGAGCAGTACTTC. Encoded protein: CASSLYGGSYEQYF. The full variable domain, its missing parts supplied by reference TRBV28 and TRBJ2-7, is DVKVTQSSRYLVKRTGEKVFLECVQDMDHENMFWYRQDPGLGLRLIYFSYDVKMKEKGDIPEGYSVSREKKERFSLILESASTNQTSMYLCASSLYGGSYEQYFGPGTRLTVT.

The V call is TRBV11-3, the J call TRBJ2-1; D might be TRBD1 (5 bases). V dropped 0 bases and J dropped 7 bases, with 10 bases sitting between them. The CDR3 loop spans 14 amino acids. Germline V CDR1 and CDR2: SGHNT, YENEEA. As DNA, the CDR3 is TGTGCCAGCAGCTTAGAGGCAGGGATAAATGAGCAGTTCTTC. The encoded protein is CASSLEAGINEQFF.

The chain's CDR3 is CASSQEPGNSPLHF. Here the CDR3 DNA reads TGCGCCAGCAGCCAAGAACCAGGGAATTCACCCCTCCACTTT. The chain recombines TRBV4-1 with TRBJ1-6; weak D call: TRBD1 (5 bases). V lost 0 bases and J lost 7, with 7 bases in between. In germline, CDR1 is MGHRA, CDR2 YSYEKL. CDR3 length equals 14 residues.

This clone occurred once. The V gene is TRBV7-3, the J gene TRBJ2-3, with 14 bases aligning to TRBD2. Germline CDR1 and CDR2: SGHTA and FQGTGA. V gave up 5 bases and J gave up 4 bases; unmatched junction bases: 2. The CDR3 consists of 15 residues. The CDR3 DNA reads as TGTGCCAGCAGCCAGACTAGCGGGGGGGCAGATACGCAGTATTTT. It encodes CASSQTSGGADTQYF.

The chain combines TRBV9 with TRBJ1-1; D gene ambiguous. CDR1 SGDLS and CDR2 YYNGEE come from the germline V gene. V was pared by 5 bases and J by 1 base, with 12 bases between. The CDR3 is 14 residues long. The CDR3 sequence: CASSYTPENTEAFF. CDR3 DNA: TGTGCCAGCAGTTACACGCCCGAGAACACTGAAGCTTTCTTT.

The gene calls are TRBV25-1 and TRBJ2-5; the match to TRBD1 covers 11 bases. The CDR3 spans 14 residues. J gave up 4 bases and V 6 bases, and 4 bases lay outside the gene matches. The germline V gene encodes CDR1 MGHDK and CDR2 SYGVNS. The CDR3 sequence is CASSGQGARETQYF. The DNA for the CDR3 is TGTGCCAGCAGCGGACAGGGGGCACGAGAGACCCAGTACTTC.

This chain uses TRBV18 with TRBJ1-3; the D is unclear. The CDR3 has 16 residues. From germline, CDR1 is KGHSH and CDR2 LQKENI. Trimming removed 4 bases from V and 3 bases from J, with 16 bases in between. The CDR3 sequence is CASSLQRAEGGNTIYF. As DNA, the CDR3 is TGTGCCAGCTCACTCCAGCGCGCCGAGGGTGGAAACACCATATATTTT.

This clone was found once. The V call is TRBV9, the J call TRBJ1-4, with 12 nucleotides matching TRBD1. Germline CDR1 and CDR2: SGDLS and YYNGEE. Unmatched junction bases numbered 2, after V lost 3 bases and J lost 8 bases. The CDR3 covers 14 residues. The CDR3 is CASSGGTGGEKLFF. The CDR3 DNA follows: TGTGCCAGCAGCGGCGGGACAGGGGGCGAAAAACTGTTTTTT.

V usage is TRBV5-1 and J usage is TRBJ2-7, with 8 bases that match TRBD1. The CDR3 extends over 13 amino acids. In germline, CDR1 is SGHRS, CDR2 YFSETQ. J was trimmed by 4 bases and V by 5 bases; bases with no gene match: 5. DNA for the CDR3: TGCGCCAGCAGGGGGCAGGGGGCTTACGAGCAGTACTTC. It codes for CASRGQGAYEQYF.

The V call is TRBV14, the J call TRBJ2-7; tentatively, D is TRBD1 (6 bases). The CDR3 is made up of 13 amino acids. Germline V gives CDR1 SGHDN, CDR2 FVKESK. The ends were cut back, 1 base at V and 3 bases at J, with 7 bases in the middle. As DNA, the CDR3 is TGTGCCAGCAGCCAAGGGGACAACTACGAGCAGTACTTC. Translating gives CASSQGDNYEQYF.

Points on this clone: The same CDR3 arises from other DNA sequences in this sample as well. The chain joins TRBV27 to TRBJ2-7; 7 bases align to TRBD1. The CDR3 has 14 amino acids. Germline CDR1 MNHEY, CDR2 SMNVEV (reference sequence). V gave up 5 bases and J gave up 2 bases; unmatched junction bases: 6. The CDR3 sequence: CASSPRTGPYEQYF. The CDR3, as DNA: TGTGCCAGCAGTCCCCGGACAGGCCCCTACGAGCAGTACTTC.

The V and J genes are TRBV5-1 and TRBJ2-3, with D perhaps TRBD1 (6 bases). CDR1 is SGHRS, CDR2 YFSETQ, per germline. Trimming left V 2 bases short and J 4 bases short, with 11 bases between. The CDR3 extends over 14 amino acids. CDR3 sequence: CASSLQGWPDTQYF. The DNA for the CDR3 is TGCGCCAGCAGCTTACAGGGTTGGCCAGATACGCAGTATTTT. Using reference TRBV5-1 and TRBJ2-3 for the parts outside the CDR3, the full variable domain is KAGVTQTPRYLIKTRGQQVTLSCSPISGHRSVSWYQQTPGQGLQFLFEYFSETQRNKGNFPGRFSGRQFSNSRSEMNVSTLELGDSALYLCASSLQGWPDTQYFGPGTRLTVL.

This clone was recorded once. The chain has TRBV5-1 and TRBJ2-1; maybe TRBD1 (8 bases). The V end lost 4 bases, the J end lost 4 bases, and 15 bases lay between the germline ends. The CDR3 sequence is 15 residues long. The germline gives CDR1 SGHRS, CDR2 YFSETQ. The CDR3 sequence: CASSTSQGGYNEQFF. CDR3 nucleotide sequence: TGCGCCAGCAGCACGTCACAGGGGGGGTACAATGAGCAGTTCTTC.

The V call is TRBV4-1, the J call TRBJ1-1; D gene uncertain. V gave up 1 base and J gave up 0 bases, with 6 bases separating them. CDR3 length: 14 amino acids. Germline V CDR1 and CDR2: MGHRA, YSYEKL. CDR3 sequence (DNA): TGCGCCAGCAGCCAAGCTTCTTTGAACACTGAAGCTTTCTTT. It yields the protein CASSQASLNTEAFF.

This sequence joins TRBV21-1 and TRBJ2-5; TRBD1 reflects the table's D call only, with no check against the DNA. TRBV21-1 is assigned pseudogene status. This CDR3 region has 20 residues. CDR3 DNA: TGTGCCAGCAGGACCCCCCAGGCGGGGAGGTCCGGAGGGGGCGGCGAGACCCAGTACTTC. As protein: CASRTPQAGRSGGGGETQYF.

A single count supports this clone. The V and J genes are TRBV11-2 and TRBJ2-5; the D is unclear. CDR3 length: 11 amino acids. Trimming shortened V by 5 bases and J by 1 base, and 2 bases separated the two germline ends. Germline assignment: CDR1 SGHAT and CDR2 FQNNGV. Here the CDR3 reads CASSLQETQYF. The CDR3 bases are TGTGCCAGCAGCCTCCAAGAGACCCAGTACTTC.

This clone has a single count. The rearrangement joins TRBV11-2 to TRBJ2-7; perhaps TRBD2 as D (5 bases). The ends were cut back, 7 bases at V and 2 bases at J, with 12 bases in the middle. Germline CDR1 SGHAT, CDR2 FQNNGV. This CDR3 comprises 13 residues. The CDR3 region has the DNA TGTGCCAGCACTCGAGGGTGGGCCTACGAGCAGTACTTC. Translation gives CASTRGWAYEQYF.

The V and J genes are TRBV7-9 and TRBJ1-1; D remains unclear. The V end lost 3 bases, the J end lost 11 bases, and 19 bases lay between the germline ends. The CDR3 runs 14 residues. Germline CDR1 and CDR2: SEHNR and FQNEAQ (reference sequence). The CDR3 DNA is TGTGCCAGCAGCTTTAACAGCAGGCCCATACCGGCTTTCTTT. It codes for CASSFNSRPIPAFF.

The chain combines TRBV9 with TRBJ2-7, with D possibly TRBD2 on 6 matching bases. With 0 bases removed from V and 3 bases from J, the gap between germline ends came to 16 bases. This CDR3 spans 16 amino acids. Germline CDR1 reads SGDLS; CDR2 reads YYNGEE. Here the CDR3 reads CASSVAGGDPYYEQYF. For the CDR3, the DNA is TGTGCCAGCAGCGTAGCTGGCGGGGACCCGTACTACGAGCAGTACTTC. Complete variable domain (other parts from reference TRBV9 and TRBJ2-7): DSGVTQTPKHLITATGQRVTLRCSPRSGDLSVYWYQQSLDQGLQFLIQYYNGEERAKGNILERFSAQQFPDLHSELNLSSLELGDSALYFCASSVAGGDPYYEQYFGPGTRLTVT.

V is TRBV4-1 and J is TRBJ1-2; D not certain. The germline gives CDR1 MGHRA, CDR2 YSYEKL. Trimming shortened V by 3 bases and J by 2 bases, and 28 bases separated the two germline ends. This CDR3 has 20 amino acids. As DNA, the CDR3 is TGCGCCAGCAGCCATGAGGTTGGCAGTCCCGCGAGTTCTGGGAACTATGGCTACACCTTC. Translating it yields CASSHEVGSPASSGNYGYTF.

The CDR3 bases are TGTGCCAGTAGTATCCCCCTGACTAGCGGGGGGGCCGGTGCGCAGTATTTT. This sequence encodes CASSIPLTSGGAGAQYF. The chain uses TRBV19 and TRBJ2-3; 14 nucleotides line up with TRBD2. Germline V gene sequence: CDR1 LNHDA, CDR2 SQIVND (reference sequence). The CDR3 runs to 17 residues. Trimming cost V 3 bases and J 10 bases; bases outside gene matches: 12.

CDR3 amino acids: CASSREGRSINQPQHF. For the CDR3, the DNA is TGTGCCAGTAGTAGGGAGGGAAGGTCGATCAATCAGCCCCAGCATTTT. V gene TRBV19 combines with J gene TRBJ1-5; D is uncertain. The CDR3 is 16 amino acids. Germline V gene data show CDR1 as LNHDA and CDR2 as SQIVND (reference sequence). V was clipped by 4 bases and J by 3 bases, with 16 bases between them.

The rearrangement joins TRBV19 to TRBJ2-3; 11 bases map to TRBD1. Germline V lookup: CDR1 LNHDA, CDR2 SQIVND (reference sequence). Trimming cost V 9 bases and J 2 bases; bases outside gene matches: 7. The CDR3 has 15 amino acids. The CDR3 DNA is TGTGCCAGCAGGACAGGGGGCTCCCCCACAGATACGCAGTATTTT. Amino acids: CASRTGGSPTDTQYF.

This sequence joins TRBV6-7 and TRBJ2-7, with 8 bases identical to TRBD1. TRBV6-7 is given ORF status, its function remaining uncertain. This CDR3 region has 14 residues. Germline trimming cut 1 base from V and 1 base from J; bases unmatched to any gene: 0. The CDR3 nucleotides are TGTGCCAGCAGTTACTACAGGGGGTCCTACGAGCAGTACTTC. Protein sequence: CASSYYRGSYEQYF.

The chain links TRBV5-6 to TRBJ1-2, with unresolved D. With 4 bases removed from V and 1 base from J, the gap between germline ends came to 17 bases. The CDR3 runs to 16 residues. From germline, CDR1 is SGHDT and CDR2 YYEEEE. The CDR3 sequence: CASSQDPGRSNYGYTF. CDR3 nucleotides: TGTGCCAGCAGCCAAGACCCCGGGAGGAGTAACTATGGCTACACCTTC.

This clone is a singleton in its sample. Other DNA sequences in this sample translate to the same CDR3. The chain couples TRBV18 to TRBJ2-1, with 10 bases lining up with TRBD2. The CDR3 length is 15 residues. CDR1 is KGHSH and CDR2 is LQKENI in the germline V gene. V dropped 4 bases and J dropped 7; count of bases not matched to a gene: 7. The CDR3 DNA reads as TGTGCCAGCTCACGTTTAGCGGGGGGCGATAATGAGCAGTTCTTC. Translated, it gives CASSRLAGGDNEQFF.